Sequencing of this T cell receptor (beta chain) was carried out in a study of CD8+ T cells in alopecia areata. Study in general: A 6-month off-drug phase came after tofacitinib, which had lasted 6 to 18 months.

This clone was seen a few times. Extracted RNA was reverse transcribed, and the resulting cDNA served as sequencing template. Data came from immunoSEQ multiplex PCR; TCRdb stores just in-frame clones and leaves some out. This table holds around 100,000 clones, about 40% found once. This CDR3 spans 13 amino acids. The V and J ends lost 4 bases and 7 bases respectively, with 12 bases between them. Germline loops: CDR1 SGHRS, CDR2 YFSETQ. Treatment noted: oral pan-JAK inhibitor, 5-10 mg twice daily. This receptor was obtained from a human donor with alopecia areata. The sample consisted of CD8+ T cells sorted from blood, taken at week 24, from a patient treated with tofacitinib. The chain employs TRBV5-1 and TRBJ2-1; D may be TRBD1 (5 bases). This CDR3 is CASSPPRENEQFF. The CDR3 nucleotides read TGCGCCAGCAGCCCTCCCAGGGAAAATGAGCAGTTCTTC.